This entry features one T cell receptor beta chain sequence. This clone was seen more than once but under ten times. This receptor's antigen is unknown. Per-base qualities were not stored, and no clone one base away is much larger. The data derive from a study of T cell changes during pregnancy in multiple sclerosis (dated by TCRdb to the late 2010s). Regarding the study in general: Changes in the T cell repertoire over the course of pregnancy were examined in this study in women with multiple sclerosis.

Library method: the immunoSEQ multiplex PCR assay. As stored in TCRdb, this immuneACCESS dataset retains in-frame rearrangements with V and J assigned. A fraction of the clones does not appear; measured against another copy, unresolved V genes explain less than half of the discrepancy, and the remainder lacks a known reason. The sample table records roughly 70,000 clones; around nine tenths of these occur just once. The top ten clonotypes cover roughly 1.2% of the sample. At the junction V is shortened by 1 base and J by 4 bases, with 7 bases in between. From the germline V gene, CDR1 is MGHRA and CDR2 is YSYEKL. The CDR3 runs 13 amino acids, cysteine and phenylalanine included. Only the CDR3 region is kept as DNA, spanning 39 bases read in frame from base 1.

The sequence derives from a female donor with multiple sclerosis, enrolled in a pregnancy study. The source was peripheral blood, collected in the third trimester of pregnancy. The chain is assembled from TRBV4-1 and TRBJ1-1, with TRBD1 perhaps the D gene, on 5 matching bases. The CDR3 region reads CASSQVGGTEAFF. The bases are TGCGCCAGCAGCCAAGTGGGGGGCACTGAAGCTTTCTTT.